These 5 T cell receptor beta chains originate from one sample sequenced in a study of blood T cell repertoires in COVID-19. The protocol was immunoSEQ multiplex PCR, while the TCRdb copy is restricted to in-frame clones and leaves out a portion. This table holds around 220,000 clones, 70% to 85% found once. Sequencing input: peripheral blood. These receptors were obtained from an elderly woman with active or convalescent COVID-19.

V and J are TRBV10-3 and TRBJ2-7, with 11 nucleotides matching TRBD2. Germline V gives CDR1 ENHRY, CDR2 SYGVKD. CDR3 length: 13 residues. J gave up 2 bases and V 11 bases, and 5 bases lay outside the gene matches. CDR3 in amino acids: CAVGTSGAYEQYF. The CDR3 DNA follows: TGTGCCGTGGGGACTAGCGGAGCCTACGAGCAGTACTTC.

With respect to this clone: Other DNA sequences from this sample encode an identical CDR3 as well. The chain has TRBV14 and TRBJ1-4; TRBD1 might be the D (6 bases). Trimming took 3 bases from V and 8 from J, leaving 10 bases between them. CDR1 is SGHDN and CDR2 is FVKESK in the germline V gene. This CDR3 contains 13 residues. As DNA, the CDR3 is TGTGCCAGCAGCCAGGGGGCCCGGGAAAAACTGTTTTTT. Its translation is CASSQGAREKLFF.

The chain employs TRBV19 and TRBJ1-1; D not certain. Trimming removed 0 bases at V and 1 base at J, with 6 bases between. Germline loops: CDR1 LNHDA, CDR2 SQIVND (reference sequence). The CDR3 runs 14 residues. CDR3 DNA: TGTGCCAGTAGTATAGAAGAGGGGAACACTGAAGCTTTCTTT. Protein: CASSIEEGNTEAFF. The full variable domain, its missing parts supplied by reference TRBV19 and TRBJ1-1, is DGGITQSPKYLFRKEGQNVTLSCEQNLNHDAMYWYRQDPGQGLRLIYYSQIVNDFQKGDIAEGYSVSREKKESFPLTVTSAQKNPTAFYLCASSIEEGNTEAFFGQGTRLTVV.

This chain joins TRBV5-6 and TRBJ1-4; D gene uncertain. The V gene's germline CDR1 is SGHDT and CDR2 YYEEEE. The CDR3 has 14 amino acids. V was shortened by 2 bases and J by 3 bases, with 8 bases between the two germline ends. The CDR3 nucleotides read TGTGCCAGCAGCTTTGGCAGATCTAATGAAAAACTGTTTTTT. This gives the protein CASSFGRSNEKLFF.

The rearrangement joins TRBV11-3 to TRBJ1-1; possibly TRBD1 for D (5 bases). The germline gives CDR1 SGHNT, CDR2 YENEEA. Trimming took off 6 bases at V and 5 bases at J, with 13 bases between the two ends. This CDR3 spans 13 amino acids. The CDR3 DNA reads TGTGCCAGCAGTTTCCAGGGAGGGACTGAAGCTTTCTTT. Its translation: CASSFQGGTEAFF. The whole variable domain, remainder taken from reference TRBV11-3 and TRBJ1-1, is EAGVVQSPRYKIIEKKQPVAFWCNPISGHNTLYWYLQNLGQGPELLIRYENEEAVDDSQLPKDRFSAERLKGVDSTLKIQPAELGDSAVYLCASSFQGGTEAFFGQGTRLTVV.